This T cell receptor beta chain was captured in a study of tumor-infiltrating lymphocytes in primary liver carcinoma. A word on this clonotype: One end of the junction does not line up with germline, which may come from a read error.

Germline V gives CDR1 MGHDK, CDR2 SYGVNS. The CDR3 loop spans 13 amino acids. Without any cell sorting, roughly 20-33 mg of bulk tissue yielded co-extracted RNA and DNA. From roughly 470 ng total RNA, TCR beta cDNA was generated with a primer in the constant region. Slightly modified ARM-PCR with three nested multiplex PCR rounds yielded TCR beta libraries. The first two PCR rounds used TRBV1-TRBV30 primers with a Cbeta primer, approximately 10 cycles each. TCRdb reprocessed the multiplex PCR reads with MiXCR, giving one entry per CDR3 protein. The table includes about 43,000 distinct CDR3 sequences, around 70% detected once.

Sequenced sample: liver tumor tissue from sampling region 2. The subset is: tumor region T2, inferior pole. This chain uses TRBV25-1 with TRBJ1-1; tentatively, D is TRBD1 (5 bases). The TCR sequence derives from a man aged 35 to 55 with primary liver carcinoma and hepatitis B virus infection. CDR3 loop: CASMSGSLSEAFF. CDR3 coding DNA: TGTGCCAGCATGTCAGGGTCCCTCTCTGAAGCTTTCTTC.